This TCR beta chain stems from a study of technical replicates of blood from a few donors. Here immunoSEQ multiplex PCR was the method, and the copy in TCRdb shows in-frame clones only, minus some. In the table there are around 83,000 clones, around nine tenths of which are singletons. Germline V gene lookup returns CDR1 SSHAT and CDR2 FNYEAQ (reference sequence). The CDR3 consists of 13 residues. The junction had 2 bases not matched to a gene; V was cut back by 5 bases and J by 4 bases. The V call is TRBV7-7, the J call TRBJ2-5; TRBD1 agrees at 9 bases. This receptor was obtained from a human donor in good health. Sample: T cells isolated from PBMCs. The CDR3 sequence is CASSQDRGETQYF. The CDR3, as DNA: TGTGCCAGCAGCCAGGACAGGGGAGAGACCCAGTACTTC.